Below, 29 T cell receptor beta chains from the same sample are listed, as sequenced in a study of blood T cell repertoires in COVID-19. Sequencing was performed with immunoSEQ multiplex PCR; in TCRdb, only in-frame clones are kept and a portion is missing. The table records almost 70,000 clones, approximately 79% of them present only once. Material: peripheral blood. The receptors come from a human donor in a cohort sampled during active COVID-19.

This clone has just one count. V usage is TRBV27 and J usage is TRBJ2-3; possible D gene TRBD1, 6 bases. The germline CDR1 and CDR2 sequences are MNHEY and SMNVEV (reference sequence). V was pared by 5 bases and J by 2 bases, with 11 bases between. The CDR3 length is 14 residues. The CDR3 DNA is TGTGCCAGCAGTCGGGACATGGCCACAGATACGCAGTATTTT. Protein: CASSRDMATDTQYF.

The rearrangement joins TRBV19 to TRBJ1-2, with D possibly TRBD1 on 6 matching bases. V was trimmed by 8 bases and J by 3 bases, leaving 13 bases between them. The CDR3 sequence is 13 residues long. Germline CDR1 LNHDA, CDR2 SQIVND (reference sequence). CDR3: CASASDSDYGYTF. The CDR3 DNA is TGTGCCAGTGCTTCGGACAGTGACTATGGCTACACCTTC.

CDR3 coding DNA: TGTGCCAGCAGCGTAGCGGGAGGCCGCTACGAGCAGTACTTC. The encoded protein is CASSVAGGRYEQYF. The rearrangement links TRBV9 to TRBJ2-7; TRBD2 aligns across 7 bases. The CDR3 has 14 amino acids. Germline CDR1 and CDR2: SGDLS and YYNGEE. V lost 0 bases, J lost 3 bases, and 3 bases stayed unmatched.

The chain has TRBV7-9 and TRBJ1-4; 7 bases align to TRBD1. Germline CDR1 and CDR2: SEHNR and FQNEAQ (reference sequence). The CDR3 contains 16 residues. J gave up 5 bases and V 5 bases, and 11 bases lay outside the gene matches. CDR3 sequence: CASSPRFGTENEKLFF. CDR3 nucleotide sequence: TGTGCCAGCAGCCCACGTTTCGGGACAGAGAATGAAAAACTGTTTTTT.

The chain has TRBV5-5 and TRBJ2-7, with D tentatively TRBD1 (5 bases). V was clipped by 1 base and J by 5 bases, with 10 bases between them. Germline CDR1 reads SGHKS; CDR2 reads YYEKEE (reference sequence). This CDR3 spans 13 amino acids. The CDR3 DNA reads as TGTGCCAGCAGCTTGTTACAGGTCCACGAGCAGTACTTC. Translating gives CASSLLQVHEQYF.

This CDR3 is CASSLSSISGWSDQETQYF. As DNA, the CDR3 is TGTGCCAGCAGCTTATCATCGATTAGCGGGTGGTCTGACCAAGAGACCCAGTACTTC. The chain has TRBV13 and TRBJ2-5, with 7 bases lining up with TRBD2. V lost 2 bases to trimming and J lost 0 bases; unmatched junction nucleotides: 15. The length of the CDR3 is 19 residues. The V gene's germline CDR1 is PRHDT and CDR2 FYEKMQ (reference sequence).

CDR3 in amino acids: CASSRGGGANEQYF. The CDR3 DNA is TGTGCCAGCAGCCGAGGCGGGGGGGCCAACGAGCAGTACTTC. The genes are TRBV4-2 and TRBJ2-7; the match to TRBD2 covers 9 bases. In germline, CDR1 is LGHNA, CDR2 YNFKEQ. Germline trimming cut 4 bases from V and 5 bases from J; bases unmatched to any gene: 6. The CDR3 loop spans 14 amino acids.

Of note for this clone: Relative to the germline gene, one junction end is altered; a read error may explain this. The CDR3 loop reads CASSPGTGGNEQFF. The DNA for the CDR3 is TGTGCTAGCAGCCCGGGGACAGGGGGCAATGAGCAGTTCTTC. The chain recombines TRBV7-7 with TRBJ2-1, with 11 bases matching TRBD1. The germline gives CDR1 SSHAT, CDR2 FNYEAQ (reference sequence). The CDR3 contains 14 residues. The entire variable domain, with the rest obtained from reference TRBV7-7 and TRBJ2-1, is as follows: GAGVSQSPRYKVTKRGQDVTLRCDPISSHATLYWYQQALGQGPEFLTYFNYEAQPDKSGLPSDRFSAERPEGSISTLTIQRTEQRDSAMYRCASSPGTGGNEQFFGPGTRLTVL.

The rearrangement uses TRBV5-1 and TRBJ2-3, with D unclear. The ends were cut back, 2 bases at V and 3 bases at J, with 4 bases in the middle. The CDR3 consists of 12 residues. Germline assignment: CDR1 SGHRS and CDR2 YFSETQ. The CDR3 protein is CASSLSTDTQYF. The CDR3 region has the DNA TGCGCCAGCAGCTTATCAACAGATACGCAGTATTTT. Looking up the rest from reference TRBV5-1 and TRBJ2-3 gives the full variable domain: KAGVTQTPRYLIKTRGQQVTLSCSPISGHRSVSWYQQTPGQGLQFLFEYFSETQRNKGNFPGRFSGRQFSNSRSEMNVSTLELGDSALYLCASSLSTDTQYFGPGTRLTVL.

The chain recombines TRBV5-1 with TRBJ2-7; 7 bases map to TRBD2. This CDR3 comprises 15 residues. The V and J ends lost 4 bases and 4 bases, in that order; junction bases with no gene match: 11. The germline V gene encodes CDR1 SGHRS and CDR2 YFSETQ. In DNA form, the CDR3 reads TGCGCCAGCAGCCGCGGGGGAGGTGCAATTTACGAGCAGTACTTC. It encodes CASSRGGGAIYEQYF.

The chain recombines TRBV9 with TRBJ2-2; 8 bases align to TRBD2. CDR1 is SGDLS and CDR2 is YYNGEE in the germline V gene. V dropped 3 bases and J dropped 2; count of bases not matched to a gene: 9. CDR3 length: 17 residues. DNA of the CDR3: TGTGCCAGCAGCGCCTGGGGTAGCGGGGCCAACACCGGGGAGCTGTTTTTT. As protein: CASSAWGSGANTGELFF. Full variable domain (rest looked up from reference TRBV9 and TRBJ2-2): DSGVTQTPKHLITATGQRVTLRCSPRSGDLSVYWYQQSLDQGLQFLIQYYNGEERAKGNILERFSAQQFPDLHSELNLSSLELGDSALYFCASSAWGSGANTGELFFGEGSRLTVL.

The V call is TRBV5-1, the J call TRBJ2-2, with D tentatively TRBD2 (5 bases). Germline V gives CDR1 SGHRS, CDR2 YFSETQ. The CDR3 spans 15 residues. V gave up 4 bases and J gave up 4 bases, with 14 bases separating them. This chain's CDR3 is CASSLTVRGTGELFF. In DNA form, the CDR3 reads TGCGCCAGCAGCCTGACGGTTCGGGGCACCGGGGAGCTGTTTTTT.

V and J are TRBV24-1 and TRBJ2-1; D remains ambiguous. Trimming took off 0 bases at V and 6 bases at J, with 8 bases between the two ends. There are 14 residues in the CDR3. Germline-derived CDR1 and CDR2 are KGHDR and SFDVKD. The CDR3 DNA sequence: TGTGCCACCAGTGATTTGGGGCAGGTCAATGAGCAGTTCTTC. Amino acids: CATSDLGQVNEQFF.

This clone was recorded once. DNA of the CDR3: TGTGCCAGCAGCGTAGGCCCTGGCAGGGGGTCCTACGAGCAGTACTTC. It yields the protein CASSVGPGRGSYEQYF. The rearrangement joins TRBV9 to TRBJ2-7; 7 bases align to TRBD1. V was pared by 0 bases and J by 1 base, with 7 bases of the junction left unmatched. CDR3 size: 16 residues. Germline CDR1 SGDLS, CDR2 YYNGEE.

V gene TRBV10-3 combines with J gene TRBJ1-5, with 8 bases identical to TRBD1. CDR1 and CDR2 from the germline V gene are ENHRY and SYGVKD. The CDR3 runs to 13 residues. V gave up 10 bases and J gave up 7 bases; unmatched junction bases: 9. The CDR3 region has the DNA TGTGCCACCGGACAGGGTCGGTTCCAGCCCCAGCATTTT. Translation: CATGQGRFQPQHF.

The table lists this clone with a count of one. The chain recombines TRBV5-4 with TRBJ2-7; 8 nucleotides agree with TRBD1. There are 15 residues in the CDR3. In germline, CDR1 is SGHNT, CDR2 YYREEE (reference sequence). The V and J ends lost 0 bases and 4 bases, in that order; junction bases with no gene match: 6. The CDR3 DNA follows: TGTGCCAGCAGCTTGGAGCAGGGGGCATGGTACGAGCAGTACTTC. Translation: CASSLEQGAWYEQYF.

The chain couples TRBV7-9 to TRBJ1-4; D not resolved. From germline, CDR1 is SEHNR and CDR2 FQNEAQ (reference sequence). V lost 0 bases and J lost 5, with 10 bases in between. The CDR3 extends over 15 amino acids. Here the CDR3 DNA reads TGTGCCAGCAGCTTAGCGCAGACGGAGAATGAAAAACTGTTTTTT. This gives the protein CASSLAQTENEKLFF. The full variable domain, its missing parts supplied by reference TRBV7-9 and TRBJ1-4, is DTGVSQNPRHKITKRGQNVTFRCDPISEHNRLYWYRQTLGQGPEFLTYFQNEAQLEKSRLLSDRFSAERPKGSFSTLEIQRTEQGDSAMYLCASSLAQTENEKLFFGSGTQLSVL.

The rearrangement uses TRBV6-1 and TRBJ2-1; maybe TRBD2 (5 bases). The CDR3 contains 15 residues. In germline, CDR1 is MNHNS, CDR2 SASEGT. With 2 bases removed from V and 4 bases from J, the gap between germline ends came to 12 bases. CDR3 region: CASSENGVSYNEQFF. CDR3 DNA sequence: TGTGCCAGCAGTGAAAACGGGGTCTCTTACAATGAGCAGTTCTTC.

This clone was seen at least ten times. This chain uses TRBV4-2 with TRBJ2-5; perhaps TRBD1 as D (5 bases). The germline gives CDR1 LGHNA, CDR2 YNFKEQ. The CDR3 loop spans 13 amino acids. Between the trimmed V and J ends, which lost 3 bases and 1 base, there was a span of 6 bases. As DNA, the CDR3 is TGTGCCAGCAGCCAGGACATCCAAGAGACCCAGTACTTC. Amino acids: CASSQDIQETQYF.

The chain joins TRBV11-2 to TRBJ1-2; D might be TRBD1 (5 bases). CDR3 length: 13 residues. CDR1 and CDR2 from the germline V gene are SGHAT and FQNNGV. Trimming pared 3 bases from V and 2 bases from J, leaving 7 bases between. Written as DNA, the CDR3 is TGTGCCAGCAGCTTGAACAGGAACTATGGCTACACCTTC. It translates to CASSLNRNYGYTF. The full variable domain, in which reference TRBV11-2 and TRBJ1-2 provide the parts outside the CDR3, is EAGVAQSPRYKIIEKRQSVAFWCNPISGHATLYWYQQILGQGPKLLIQFQNNGVVDDSQLPKDRFSAERLKGVDSTLKIQPAKLEDSAVYLCASSLNRNYGYTFGSGTRLTVV.

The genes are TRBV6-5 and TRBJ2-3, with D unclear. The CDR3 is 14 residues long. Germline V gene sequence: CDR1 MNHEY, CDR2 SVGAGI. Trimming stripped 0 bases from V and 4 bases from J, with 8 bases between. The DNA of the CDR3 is TGTGCCAGCAGTTACTCGGTCTCGGCAGATACGCAGTATTTT. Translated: CASSYSVSADTQYF.

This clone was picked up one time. The CDR3 nucleotides read TGTGCCACCAGCAGAGGGGGGGGCAATTCACCCCTCCACTTT. Residues: CATSRGGGNSPLHF. This chain uses TRBV15 with TRBJ1-6; tentative D call: TRBD1 (6 bases). Trimming left V 1 base short and J 7 bases short, with 8 bases between. This CDR3 spans 14 amino acids. Germline V gene data show CDR1 as LNHNV and CDR2 as YYDKDF (reference sequence).

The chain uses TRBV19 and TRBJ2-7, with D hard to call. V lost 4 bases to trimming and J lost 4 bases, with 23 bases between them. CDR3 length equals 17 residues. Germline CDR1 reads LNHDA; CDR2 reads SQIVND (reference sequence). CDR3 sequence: CASSTRQGPTPLYEQYF. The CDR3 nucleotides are TGTGCCAGTAGTACCCGACAAGGTCCGACCCCCCTTTACGAGCAGTACTTC. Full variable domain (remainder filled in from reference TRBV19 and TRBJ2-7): DGGITQSPKYLFRKEGQNVTLSCEQNLNHDAMYWYRQDPGQGLRLIYYSQIVNDFQKGDIAEGYSVSREKKESFPLTVTSAQKNPTAFYLCASSTRQGPTPLYEQYFGPGTRLTVT.

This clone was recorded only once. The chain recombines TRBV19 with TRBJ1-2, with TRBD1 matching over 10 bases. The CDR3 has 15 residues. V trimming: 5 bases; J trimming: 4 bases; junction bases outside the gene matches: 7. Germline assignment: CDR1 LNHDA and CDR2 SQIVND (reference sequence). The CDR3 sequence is CASSPDRGKTYGYTF. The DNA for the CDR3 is TGTGCCAGTAGTCCGGACAGGGGGAAAACCTATGGCTACACCTTC.

CDR3 amino acids: CASSWGGDGANVLTF. CDR3 DNA sequence: TGTGCCAGCAGCTGGGGGGGAGACGGGGCCAACGTCCTGACTTTC. The chain employs TRBV7-9 and TRBJ2-6; 7 positions match TRBD2. This CDR3 is built from 15 residues. CDR1 and CDR2 (germline): SEHNR, FQNEAQ (reference sequence). J lost 4 bases, V lost 4 bases, and 4 bases had no gene match.

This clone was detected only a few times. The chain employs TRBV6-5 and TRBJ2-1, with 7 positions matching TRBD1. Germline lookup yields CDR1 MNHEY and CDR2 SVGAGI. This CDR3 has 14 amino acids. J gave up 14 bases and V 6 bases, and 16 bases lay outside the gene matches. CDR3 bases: TGTGCCAGCAGACTTATCCCGGGACAGATGGAGAAGTTCTTC. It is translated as CASRLIPGQMEKFF.

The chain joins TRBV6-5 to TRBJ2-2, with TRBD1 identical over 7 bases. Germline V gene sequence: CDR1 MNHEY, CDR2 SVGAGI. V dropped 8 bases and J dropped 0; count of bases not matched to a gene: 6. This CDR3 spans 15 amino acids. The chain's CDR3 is CASCTGTANTGELFF. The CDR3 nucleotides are TGTGCCAGCTGTACCGGGACAGCGAACACCGGGGAGCTGTTTTTT.

The CDR3 loop is CASSQYGTGGTDTQYF. As DNA, the CDR3 is TGTGCCAGCAGCCAATATGGGACAGGAGGCACAGATACGCAGTATTTT. The chain recombines TRBV5-6 with TRBJ2-3; the match to TRBD1 covers 8 bases. Germline assignment: CDR1 SGHDT and CDR2 YYEEEE. J lost 1 base, V lost 4 bases, and 8 bases had no gene match. This CDR3 has 16 residues.

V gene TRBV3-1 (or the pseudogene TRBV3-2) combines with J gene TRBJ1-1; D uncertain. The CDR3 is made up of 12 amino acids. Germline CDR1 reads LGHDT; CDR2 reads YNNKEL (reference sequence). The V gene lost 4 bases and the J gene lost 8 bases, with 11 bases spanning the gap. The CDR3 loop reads CASSLGVLEAFF. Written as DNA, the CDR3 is TGTGCCAGCAGCCTAGGAGTCCTAGAAGCTTTCTTT.